Below are 3 T cell receptor beta chains sequenced from a single sample in a study of cytomegalovirus exposure and HLA in healthy donors. The PCR had 60 Vbeta and 13 Jbeta primers. Libraries were prepared by immunoSEQ multiplex PCR; TCRdb keeps only in-frame clonotypes and omits some of them. Among some 160,000 clones, under 85% were seen once, and the ten largest hold 5.4%. Sequenced material: PBMCs. The receptors stem from a woman aged 18-29 years in good health and CMV-seropositive.

J is TRBJ1-2 and V is TRBV6-5; 8 bases match TRBD1. CDR3 size: 14 residues. The V and J ends lost 8 bases and 3 bases, in that order; junction bases with no gene match: 8. Germline V gene lookup returns CDR1 MNHEY and CDR2 SVGAGI. This chain's CDR3 is CASLGTGGDYGYTF. The CDR3 nucleotides read TGTGCCAGCCTGGGCACAGGGGGAGACTATGGCTACACCTTC.

A single count supports this clone. The chain employs TRBV5-1 and TRBJ2-1; 7 nucleotides align to TRBD2. V dropped 4 bases and J dropped 5; count of bases not matched to a gene: 9. The germline V gene has CDR1 SGHRS and CDR2 YFSETQ. This CDR3 has 15 residues. CDR3 DNA: TGCGCCAGCAGCCCAGGACTAGTACCTGACAATGAGCAGTTCTTC. Its translation is CASSPGLVPDNEQFF. Full variable domain (rest looked up from reference TRBV5-1 and TRBJ2-1): KAGVTQTPRYLIKTRGQQVTLSCSPISGHRSVSWYQQTPGQGLQFLFEYFSETQRNKGNFPGRFSGRQFSNSRSEMNVSTLELGDSALYLCASSPGLVPDNEQFFGPGTRLTVL.

This chain uses TRBV19 with TRBJ1-6, with 10 bases fitting TRBD1. Germline V gives CDR1 LNHDA, CDR2 SQIVND (reference sequence). This CDR3 contains 19 residues. V was pared by 2 bases and J by 7 bases, with 14 bases of the junction left unmatched. The DNA of the CDR3 is TGTGCCAGTAGTATATTCCGGGACAGGGGAGTCGCCACCAATTCACCCCTCCACTTT. It specifies CASSIFRDRGVATNSPLHF. The entire variable domain, with the rest obtained from reference TRBV19 and TRBJ1-6, is as follows: DGGITQSPKYLFRKEGQNVTLSCEQNLNHDAMYWYRQDPGQGLRLIYYSQIVNDFQKGDIAEGYSVSREKKESFPLTVTSAQKNPTAFYLCASSIFRDRGVATNSPLHFGNGTRLTVT.